This entry describes one T cell receptor (beta chain). The source of the sample is a study of blood T cell repertoires in COVID-19. About the study: Material from acute and convalescent COVID-19 was sourced from the United States, Italy and Spain. T cells, B-cell-depleted T cells, or PBMCs provided the cDNA or gDNA that served as material.

CDR1 and CDR2 from the germline V gene are KGHSH and LQKENI. The CDR3 sequence is 18 residues long. V lost 0 bases and J lost 6; bases outside the gene matches: 8. In the original analysis: Amplified reference gene primers provided the basis for estimating nucleated cell counts. Profiled with immunoSEQ multiplex PCR; TCRdb holds only in-frame clones, not every one. The V and J calls and clone size come from that table; D and trimming were worked out from the DNA. The sample holds some 70,000 clones, over 70% seen once. The chain carries TRBV18 and TRBJ2-1; TRBD2 matches 13 bases. The sample consisted of peripheral blood. The TCR comes from a human donor in a cohort sampled during active COVID-19. This CDR3 reads CASSPPGLAGSILNEQFF. The CDR3 nucleotides are TGTGCCAGCTCACCACCGGGACTAGCGGGGTCGATTCTCAATGAGCAGTTCTTC.